This T cell receptor (beta chain) was recovered during a study of blood T cell repertoires in COVID-19. J was trimmed by 10 bases and V by 4 bases; bases with no gene match: 11. This CDR3 spans 15 amino acids. From germline, CDR1 is SGHNT and CDR2 YYREEE (reference sequence). The protocol was immunoSEQ multiplex PCR, while the TCRdb copy is restricted to in-frame clones and leaves out a portion. The data show 150,000 to 200,000 clones, roughly four fifths seen once. This clone has a handful of counts. The chain has TRBV5-4 and TRBJ1-1, with TRBD1 identical over 12 bases. The sample comprised peripheral blood. This sequence was found in a woman in her twenties or thirties with acute or convalescent COVID-19. DNA for the CDR3: TGTGCCAGCAGCGCCCCGGGACAGGGGGCGATGAGAGCTTTCTTT. This encodes CASSAPGQGAMRAFF.